The 27 T cell receptor beta chains presented below share a single source sample, sequenced in a study of T cells in women clearing cervical HPV infection. Clones were sequenced by immunoSEQ multiplex PCR, and TCRdb holds only the in-frame ones, with some missing. This sample lists 45,000 to 55,000 clones; its ten largest clones have around 1.5%. The sequencing input was blood buffy coat. The receptor set was obtained from a woman aged 18-70 years with a cervical HPV16 infection that either progressed to CIN3+ or cleared (not recorded which).

The sequenced part of the CDR3 DNA is TGTGCCAGCAAAGGGCGTCTCAATCAGCCC. Encoded protein: CASKGRLNQP. The whole CDR3 sequence is CASKGRLNQPQHF. The genes are TRBV2 and TRBJ1-5, with D uncertain. The read ends 3 residues before the CDR3 terminus; that terminus is restored from the germline J gene. With 7 bases removed from V and 3 bases from J, the gap between germline ends came to 10 bases. CDR3 length: 13 residues. The germline V gene has CDR1 SNHLY and CDR2 FYNNEI.

Remarks on this clone: The read is 3 residues too short to cover the CDR3 end, so that end is filled in from the germline J gene. The gene calls are TRBV7-2 and TRBJ1-2; 8 bases map to TRBD1. This CDR3 is built from 13 residues. With 3 bases clipped from V and 7 bases from J, the junction kept 4 bases outside the gene matches. The germline V gene encodes CDR1 SGHTA and CDR2 FQGNSA. Incomplete CDR3 DNA: TGTGCCAGCAGCTTGACAGGGGAGGGTGGC. Its protein product is CASSLTGEGG. The CDR3 reads in full as CASSLTGEGGYTF.

A note on this clone: Read data end 3 residues before the CDR3 end; the end is taken from the germline J gene. The rearrangement links TRBV4-2 to TRBJ2-1; tentatively, D is TRBD2 (6 bases). V dropped 4 bases and J dropped 7 bases, with 23 bases sitting between them. The CDR3 loop spans 17 amino acids. CDR1 and CDR2 from the germline V gene are LGHNA and YNFKEQ. The sequenced CDR3 bases are TGTGCCAGCAGCCTCCTCTCTTTGCGGGATCGGGTTAATGAG. Translated, it gives CASSLLSLRDRVNE. Given in full, the CDR3 is CASSLLSLRDRVNEQFF.

As regards this clone: The CDR3 goes on 3 residues after the read ends, and that part is filled in from the germline J gene. The chain employs TRBV11-2 and TRBJ1-1, with 7 bases fitting TRBD1. The V segment lost 5 bases and the J segment 1 base; nucleotides outside the gene matches: 4. Germline V lookup: CDR1 SGHAT, CDR2 FQNNGV. This CDR3 region has 14 residues. The CDR3 sequence: CASSLGQSNTEAFF. Partial CDR3 DNA: TGTGCCAGCAGCCTGGGACAGTCGAACACTGAA. Full variable domain (missing parts from reference TRBV11-2 and TRBJ1-1): EAGVAQSPRYKIIEKRQSVAFWCNPISGHATLYWYQQILGQGPKLLIQFQNNGVVDDSQLPKDRFSAERLKGVDSTLKIQPAKLEDSAVYLCASSLGQSNTEAFFGQGTRLTVV.

For this clone: Coverage ceases 3 residues before the CDR3 finishes, and the germline J gene fills in the end. The chain links TRBV20-1 to TRBJ2-7; TRBD2 matches at 14 bases. The junction had 7 bases not matched to a gene; V was cut back by 3 bases and J by 6 bases. Germline assignment: CDR1 DFQATT and CDR2 SNEGSKA (reference sequence). The CDR3 is made up of 15 amino acids. The CDR3 spells CSASGLAGGLGEQYF. The CDR3 bases that were read are TGCAGTGCTAGTGGACTAGCGGGAGGTTTAGGCGAG.

The sequenced CDR3 bases are TGCAGTGCTAGACCGAGTCATAGGGGAGATAATCAGCCC. It is translated as CSARPSHRGDNQP. The whole CDR3 sequence is CSARPSHRGDNQPQHF. The chain employs TRBV20-1 and TRBJ1-5; tentatively, D is TRBD1 (5 bases). The read terminates 3 residues ahead of where the CDR3 ends, so the germline J gene completes it. Trimming cost V 2 bases and J 4 bases, with 18 bases left between them. CDR1 is DFQATT, CDR2 SNEGSKA, per germline (reference sequence). The CDR3 is 16 residues long.

With regard to this clone: Read data end 3 residues before the CDR3 end; the end is taken from the germline J gene. The chain couples TRBV20-1 to TRBJ1-5; D unclear. This CDR3 contains 13 residues. In germline, CDR1 is DFQATT, CDR2 SNEGSKA (reference sequence). V was clipped by 6 bases and J by 4 bases, with 13 bases between them. CDR3 loop: CSAGGKSNQPQHF. CDR3 DNA, as far as it was read: TGCAGTGCAGGCGGGAAGTCAAATCAGCCC.

On this clone itself: The sequence runs out 3 residues before the end of the CDR3; the remainder is reconstructed from the germline J gene. This rearrangement joins TRBV5-1 to TRBJ2-2, with D perhaps matching TRBD1 (6 bases). The CDR3 contains 14 residues. Trimming removed 4 bases from V and 4 bases from J, with 11 bases in between. CDR1 is SGHRS, CDR2 YFSETQ, per germline. CDR3 residues: CASSTLQGTGELFF. Partial CDR3 DNA: TGCGCCAGCAGCACCCTACAGGGCACCGGGGAG.

Remarks on this clone: The CDR3 extends 3 residues past the end of the read, so its final part is completed from the germline J gene. The J gene is TRBJ1-2, the V gene TRBV20-1, with D perhaps TRBD1 (5 bases). The CDR3 runs to 14 residues. Trimming took 1 base from V and 0 from J, leaving 9 bases between them. Germline loops: CDR1 DFQATT, CDR2 SNEGSKA (reference sequence). Partial CDR3 DNA: TGCAGTGCTAGAGGGGACTCAGCTAACTATGGC. Protein sequence: CSARGDSANYG. The CDR3 as a whole reads CSARGDSANYGYTF.

Note on this clone: The CDR3 end lies 3 residues beyond the end of the read and is filled in from the germline J gene. J is TRBJ1-1 and V is TRBV19; TRBD1 is a possible D gene (6 bases). CDR3 length equals 13 residues. The germline V gene has CDR1 LNHDA and CDR2 SQIVND (reference sequence). Trimming removed 3 bases at V and 7 bases at J, with 12 bases between. The CDR3 loop is CASSITGTIEAFF. The DNA read from the CDR3 is TGTGCCAGTAGTATTACCGGGACAATTGAA.

About this clone itself: The CDR3 goes on 3 residues after the read ends, and that part is filled in from the germline J gene. The sample holds other DNA sequences that translate to the same CDR3. V and J are TRBV4-2 and TRBJ2-1; the D is unclear. CDR1 LGHNA and CDR2 YNFKEQ come from the germline V gene. CDR3 length: 14 amino acids. Trimming cost V 1 base and J 6 bases, with 10 bases left between them. CDR3 sequence: CASSQVEAVNEQFF. CDR3 bases read: TGTGCCAGCAGCCAAGTCGAGGCGGTCAATGAG.

The chain's CDR3 is CATSNGQGQNEKLFF. The covered CDR3 bases are TGTGCCACCAGCAATGGACAGGGGCAGAATGAAAAA. V gene TRBV15 combines with J gene TRBJ1-4, with 9 bases identical to TRBD1. Coverage ceases 3 residues before the CDR3 finishes, and the germline J gene fills in the end. The CDR3 totals 15 residues. The junction had 5 bases not matched to a gene; V was cut back by 4 bases and J by 5 bases. Germline values: CDR1 LNHNV, CDR2 YYDKDF (reference sequence).

To note about this clone: The missing CDR3 end, 3 residues past where the read stops, is filled in from the germline J gene. The V gene is TRBV19, the J gene TRBJ1-2; D not certain. Per germline, CDR1 LNHDA and CDR2 SQIVND (reference sequence). Trimming pared 1 base from V and 3 bases from J, leaving 9 bases between. The CDR3 is made up of 14 amino acids. CDR3: CASSIGNRYYGYTF. CDR3 bases read: TGTGCCAGTAGTATAGGAAACAGATACTATGGC.

With regard to this clone: Read coverage stops 3 residues before the CDR3 terminus; the germline J gene supplies the remainder. The chain links TRBV2 to TRBJ2-5, with 8 bases that match TRBD1. CDR1 SNHLY and CDR2 FYNNEI come from the germline V gene. The CDR3 has 15 amino acids. V lost 6 bases and J lost 2; bases outside the gene matches: 8. The CDR3 region is CASRLRTGSQETQYF. CDR3 DNA, as far as it was read: TGTGCCAGCAGGTTGAGGACAGGGAGTCAAGAGACC. The whole variable domain, filled in from reference TRBV2 and TRBJ2-5, reads EPEVTQTPSHQVTQMGQEVILRCVPISNHLYFYWYRQILGQKVEFLVSFYNNEISEKSEIFDDQFSVERPDGSNFTLKIRSTKLEDSAMYFCASRLRTGSQETQYFGPGTRLLVL.

A note on this clone: The CDR3 end is not reached by the read, which stops 3 residues before it; the germline J gene fills it in. At the DNA level, this CDR3 is encoded by other sequences in the same sample as well. The chain uses TRBV7-2 and TRBJ2-1; a possible D gene is TRBD2 (6 bases). CDR3 length: 14 amino acids. CDR1 and CDR2 (germline): SGHTA, FQGNSA. Trimming stripped 0 bases from V and 3 bases from J, with 6 bases between. CDR3 DNA (partial): TGTGCCAGCAGCTTAGCGGGGGGCTACAATGAG. It encodes CASSLAGGYNE. In full, the CDR3 is CASSLAGGYNEQFF.

About this clone itself: The read stops 3 residues short of the end of the CDR3; the missing end is completed from the germline J gene. This chain connects TRBV7-2 to TRBJ1-2, with 9 bases identical to TRBD1. This CDR3 has 14 residues. In germline, CDR1 is SGHTA, CDR2 FQGNSA. V was clipped by 5 bases and J by 2 bases; unmatched bases: 3. The CDR3 sequence is CASSRGTGNYGYTF. CDR3 bases read: TGTGCCAGCAGCCGGGGGACAGGGAACTATGGC.

To note about this clone: The read falls 3 residues short of the CDR3 end, and the missing part is taken from the germline J gene. The V and J genes are TRBV20-1 and TRBJ2-7, with 7 bases aligning to TRBD2. V lost 0 bases to trimming and J lost 4 bases; unmatched junction nucleotides: 9. The CDR3 covers 15 residues. In germline, CDR1 is DFQATT, CDR2 SNEGSKA (reference sequence). The covered CDR3 bases are TGCAGTGCTAGAGATCGCGGGAGTAGTCGGTACGAG. Amino acids: CSARDRGSSRYE. The whole CDR3 region reads CSARDRGSSRYEQYF.

With respect to this clone: The CDR3 end lies 3 residues beyond the end of the read and is filled in from the germline J gene. This chain connects TRBV19 to TRBJ2-5; 9 bases line up with TRBD1. The germline V gene encodes CDR1 LNHDA and CDR2 SQIVND (reference sequence). V was clipped by 5 bases and J by 4 bases; unmatched bases: 5. This CDR3 has 14 amino acids. The sequenced part of the CDR3 DNA is TGTGCCAGTAGTGGGCTGGGACAGGGAGAGACC. This encodes CASSGLGQGET. The whole CDR3 protein is CASSGLGQGETQYF.

In regard to this clone: The sequenced fragment ends 3 residues before the CDR3 boundary, so the rest is inferred from the germline J gene. The chain has TRBV11-2 and TRBJ1-5; 10 bases line up with TRBD1. Germline values: CDR1 SGHAT, CDR2 FQNNGV. The CDR3 runs 15 residues. The V segment lost 5 bases and the J segment 5 bases; nucleotides outside the gene matches: 6. CDR3 bases read: TGTGCCAGCAGCCAGGGACAGGGGAATCATCAGCCC. Residues: CASSQGQGNHQP. The whole CDR3 protein reads CASSQGQGNHQPQHF.

Notes on this clone: The read gets to within 3 residues of the CDR3 end, and the germline J gene fills in the rest. The chain employs TRBV14 and TRBJ1-2; TRBD1 agrees at 8 bases. V gave up 4 bases and J gave up 2 bases; unmatched junction bases: 6. CDR3 length equals 15 residues. From germline, CDR1 is SGHDN and CDR2 FVKESK. CDR3 bases read: TGTGCCAGCAGCCCGTACTGGACAGGGAACTATGGC. The encoded protein is CASSPYWTGNYG. The whole CDR3 region reads CASSPYWTGNYGYTF.

About this clone itself: The CDR3 end falls 3 residues outside the read, so it is completed with the germline J gene. The V and J genes are TRBV30 and TRBJ1-2; 9 bases map to TRBD1. This CDR3 contains 14 residues. After removal of 0 bases from V and 5 bases from J, the junction contained 4 bases not matched to a gene. The germline V gene encodes CDR1 GTSNPN and CDR2 SVGIG (reference sequence). Incomplete CDR3 DNA: TGTGCCTGGAGTGTACGAGGGACAGGGTATGGC. Its translation is CAWSVRGTGYG. From start to end, the CDR3 is CAWSVRGTGYGYTF.

In the case of this clone: The read halts 3 residues ahead of the CDR3 end, with the missing end drawn from the germline J gene. J is TRBJ2-1 and V is TRBV20-1, with 8 bases lining up with TRBD1. V trimming: 5 bases; J trimming: 6 bases; junction bases outside the gene matches: 9. Per the germline V gene, CDR1 is DFQATT and CDR2 is SNEGSKA (reference sequence). The CDR3 has 14 residues. The CDR3 bases that were read are TGCAGTGCTGGGAAACCCACAGGGGGCAATGAG. Translated, it gives CSAGKPTGGNE. The complete CDR3 protein is CSAGKPTGGNEQFF.

Points on this clone: The read finishes 3 residues shy of the CDR3 end, and the germline J gene is used to complete it. The chain combines TRBV30 with TRBJ1-1; 7 nucleotides align to TRBD1. CDR1 is GTSNPN, CDR2 SVGIG, per germline (reference sequence). V lost 3 bases and J lost 0; bases outside the gene matches: 4. This CDR3 region has 14 residues. The DNA read from the CDR3 is TGTGCCTGGAGGGGGGACAGCCTGAACACTGAA. This codes for CAWRGDSLNTE. The CDR3 as a whole reads CAWRGDSLNTEAFF.

CDR3 DNA, as far as it was read: TGCGCCAGCGGGGCGGGGCGGAACACTGAA. Translation gives CASGAGRNTE. From start to end, the CDR3 is CASGAGRNTEAFF. The chain is built from TRBV5-1 and TRBJ1-1, with D maybe TRBD1 (5 bases). The read falls 3 residues short of the CDR3 end, and the missing part is taken from the germline J gene. CDR3 length: 13 amino acids. V was clipped by 7 bases and J by 1 base, with 11 bases between them. Germline V lookup: CDR1 SGHRS, CDR2 YFSETQ.

This clone is called medium-sized based on its frequency. The sequenced part of the CDR3 DNA is TGCGCCAGCAGCCAGCCTCCGGGACAGGGTACTGAA. This translates into CASSQPPGQGTE. The complete CDR3 protein is CASSQPPGQGTEAFF. The chain links TRBV4-1 to TRBJ1-1; TRBD1 matches 9 bases. The CDR3 goes on 3 residues after the read ends, and that part is filled in from the germline J gene. The CDR3 is 15 residues long. Germline V gene sequence: CDR1 MGHRA, CDR2 YSYEKL. Trimming took 3 bases from V and 5 from J; bases not matched to a gene: 7.

Worth noting for this clone: The read ends 3 residues early relative to the CDR3; the germline J gene fills the gap. This chain connects TRBV2 to TRBJ1-1; D is unresolved. Between the trimmed V and J ends, which lost 0 bases and 0 bases, there was a span of 8 bases. Germline V CDR1 and CDR2: SNHLY, FYNNEI. The CDR3 is 15 residues long. The CDR3 sequence is CASSEARVVNTEAFF. The CDR3 bases that were read are TGTGCCAGCAGTGAAGCGCGGGTAGTGAACACTGAA.

For this clone: The read comes to an end 3 residues before the CDR3 does, leaving the germline J gene to fill in the end. The genes are TRBV20-1 and TRBJ1-3, with 7 bases that match TRBD1. The CDR3 extends over 15 amino acids. Germline lookup yields CDR1 DFQATT and CDR2 SNEGSKA (reference sequence). The ends lost 6 bases at V and 0 bases at J; junction bases unmatched: 8. CDR3 DNA, as far as it was read: TGCAGTGCCCGGACAGGATTTTCCTCTGGAAACACC. This encodes CSARTGFSSGNT. The full CDR3 reads CSARTGFSSGNTIYF.